This is a list of T cell receptor beta chains from one sample in a study of technical replicates of blood from several donors. Assay used: immunoSEQ multiplex PCR; TCRdb lists only in-frame clones, some missing. The sample includes approximately 75,000 clones, around 97% of them seen just once. Material for sequencing was T cells isolated from PBMCs. All receptors come from a human donor in good health. CDR3s leave out the opening cysteine and the closing phenylalanine or tryptophan.

CDR3: ASSLALQSGRAYSEQY; V: TRBV7-9; length: 16
CDR3: ASCPGTFPYNEQF; V: TRBV2; length: 13
CDR3: ASSVALAKSTDTQY; V: TRBV9; length: 14
CDR3: ASSPIALGETQY; V: TRBV14; length: 12
CDR3: ASRPGQGVDTGELF; V: TRBV2; length: 14
CDR3: AISETGGSLSYGYT; V: TRBV10-3; length: 14
CDR3: ASSSYIRNRRSTDTQY; V: TRBV27; length: 16
CDR3: ATLYPGGTEAF; V: TRBV2; length: 11
CDR3: ASSLLIGRTEQY; V: TRBV7-6; length: 12
CDR3: ASSLGLGGETQY; V: TRBV6-6; length: 12
CDR3: ASSLDHWTEVAKNIQY; V: TRBV11-2; length: 16
CDR3: ASIDRYYGYT; V: TRBV19; length: 10
CDR3: ASSKSPGLAGFSYNEQF; V: TRBV7-9; length: 17
CDR3: ASSSGTGVGGYT; V: TRBV27; length: 12
CDR3: ASSAPTGAGANVLT; V: TRBV19; length: 14
CDR3: ASLDRGHEKLF; V: TRBV6-5; length: 11
CDR3: ASTDQGGEKLF; V: TRBV5-1; length: 11
CDR3: ASSIVGTRNLNTEAF; V: TRBV19; length: 15
CDR3: ASSWAGGGTYEQY; V: TRBV5-8; length: 13
CDR3: ASSQGGRGQGPFLSHSPLH; V: TRBV4-1; length: 19
CDR3: ASSPAGNTEAF; V: TRBV18; length: 11
CDR3: ASSVAGTGRTEAF; V: TRBV9; length: 13
CDR3: AIRRQGEAF; V: TRBV10-3; length: 9
CDR3: ASSQIQVLKDSPLH; V: TRBV5-1; length: 14
CDR3: ASSGGQLYEQY; V: TRBV5-1; length: 11
CDR3: ASSLGGTSGRDNEQF; V: TRBV7-8; length: 15
CDR3: ASSAGSFNEQY; V: TRBV5-1; length: 11
CDR3: ASRTGSTDTQY; V: TRBV7-9; length: 11
CDR3: ASSYLSGTYNEQF; V: TRBV6-5; length: 13